A single sample gave rise to the 2 T cell receptor beta chains below, sequenced in a study of T cells in Graves' hyperthyroidism and ophthalmopathy. Amplification targeted TCR beta CDR3 regions from RNA transcripts. A set of HTBI primers served as the primers for a first-round RT-PCR of the TCR CDR3. TCRdb analysed the multiplex PCR reads with MiXCR anew, one entry per CDR3 protein. In the table there are about 420,000 distinct CDR3 sequences, approximately 14% of which are singletons. What was sequenced was blood. These TCRs come from a woman younger than 30 with Graves' hyperthyroidism.

In its sample, this clonotype was seen many times. The gene calls are TRBV5-1 and TRBJ2-7; perhaps D is TRBD1 or TRBD2 (5 bases each). The ends were cut back, 2 bases at V and 2 bases at J, with 14 bases in the middle. CDR3 length: 15 amino acids. Germline V gene sequence: CDR1 SGHRS, CDR2 YFSETQ. This CDR3 is CASSLPGRSTYEQYF. The CDR3 DNA reads as TGCGCCAGCAGCTTACCGGGACGATCGACCTACGAGCAGTACTTC. The full variable domain, with the rest looked up from reference TRBV5-1 and TRBJ2-7, is KAGVTQTPRYLIKTRGQQVTLSCSPISGHRSVSWYQQTPGQGLQFLFEYFSETQRNKGNFPGRFSGRQFSNSRSEMNVSTLELGDSALYLCASSLPGRSTYEQYFGPGTRLTVT.

This clonotype was counted many times. The chain is built from TRBV9 and TRBJ1-2; TRBD1 aligns across 7 bases. Per germline, CDR1 SGDLS and CDR2 YYNGEE. J was trimmed by 5 bases and V by 5 bases; bases with no gene match: 6. The CDR3 contains 13 residues. CDR3 in amino acids: CASSQGEWYGYTF. The CDR3 DNA sequence: TGTGCCAGCAGTCAGGGGGAGTGGTATGGCTACACCTTC.